The 29 T cell receptor beta chains presented below share a single source sample, sequenced in a study of T-cell reconstitution after alpha-beta-depleted transplantation in children. The TCRbeta library was prepared with unique molecular identifiers. One entry per CDR3 protein results from TCRdb running MiXCR on the PCR reads. This sample has about a million distinct CDR3 sequences, with about 29% found just once. The source material was PBMCs, mostly from graft donor cells, sampled 360 days after TCRalphabeta/CD19-depleted stem cell transplant. The origin of the receptors is a boy under two years old who had a stem cell transplant for SCID, so the T cells may come from the graft donor.

This clonotype was picked up one time. The J gene is TRBJ2-5, the V gene TRBV12-3 or TRBV12-4; TRBD2 matches 11 bases. The CDR3 covers 14 residues. J was trimmed by 2 bases and V by 6 bases; bases with no gene match: 2. CDR3 residues: CASRWTSGQETQYF. For the CDR3, the DNA is TGTGCCAGCAGGTGGACTAGCGGGCAAGAGACCCAGTACTTC.

The chain employs TRBV20-1 and TRBJ1-5, with 10 bases matching TRBD1. CDR3 size: 14 residues. Germline CDR1 is DFQATT and CDR2 is SNEGSKA (reference sequence). The trim removed 4 bases at V and 5 bases at J, leaving 5 bases unmatched. As DNA, the CDR3 is TGCAGTGCTAAACGACAGGGGGCCTATCAGCCCCAGCATTTT. Amino acids: CSAKRQGAYQPQHF.

Of note for this clonotype: Mismatch with germline at one junction end may stem from a read error. The chain has TRBV10-3 and TRBJ1-2; a possible D gene is TRBD1 (5 bases). The germline CDR1 and CDR2 sequences are ENHRY and SYGVKD. The CDR3 contains 11 residues. CDR3 sequence: CAIGEGNGYTF. CDR3 DNA sequence: TGTGCCATCGGTGAGGGGAACGGCTACACCTTC.

This chain uses TRBV28 with TRBJ2-7, with D maybe TRBD1 (6 bases). Germline V gene data show CDR1 as MDHEN and CDR2 as SYDVKM. The CDR3 spans 16 residues. V gave up 6 bases and J gave up 3 bases, with 21 bases separating them. For the CDR3, the DNA is TGTGCCAGCAGCTCATACCGACAGGAGGCGAACTACGAGCAGTACTTC. Its protein product is CASSSYRQEANYEQYF.

This chain uses TRBV21-1 with TRBJ2-2; TRBD1 reflects the table's D call only, with no check against the DNA. TRBV21-1 is a recognized pseudogene. This CDR3 region has 15 residues. The DNA for the CDR3 is TGTGCCAGCAGCAAATTTCCGGGGCGCACCGGGGAGCTGTTTTTT. This encodes CASSKFPGRTGELFF.

This clonotype appeared a few times. V and J are TRBV7-8 and TRBJ2-5, with 7 bases lining up with TRBD2. V gave up 5 bases and J gave up 2 bases; unmatched junction bases: 20. CDR3 length: 19 amino acids. Germline assignment: CDR1 SGHVS and CDR2 FQNEAQ. The chain's CDR3 is CASSPWFSVSLAGQETQYF. The CDR3 coding sequence is TGTGCCAGCAGCCCCTGGTTCTCCGTTTCGTTAGCGGGTCAAGAGACCCAGTACTTC.

In this sample, this clonotype turned up a few times. This chain joins TRBV11-1 and TRBJ2-2; a possible D gene is TRBD2 (6 bases). Germline V gene lookup returns CDR1 SGHAT and CDR2 FQDESV (reference sequence). V shed 5 bases and J shed 3 bases, with 13 bases lying between them. There are 15 residues in the CDR3. CDR3 residues: CASSTGLFDTGELFF. The CDR3 DNA is TGTGCCAGCAGCACGGGACTTTTTGACACCGGGGAGCTGTTTTTT.

The V gene is TRBV6-2 or TRBV6-3, the J gene TRBJ2-1, with D possibly called TRBD1 or TRBD2 (6 bases each). Germline V gene data show CDR1 as MNHEY and CDR2 as SVGEGT. This CDR3 spans 17 amino acids. V lost 0 bases and J lost 5, with 17 bases in between. The CDR3 coding sequence is TGTGCCAGCAGTTACTCGTCTTTGGGGGGCTGGGACAATGAGCAGTTCTTC. As protein: CASSYSSLGGWDNEQFF.

The J gene is TRBJ2-5, the V gene TRBV4-3; TRBD2 matches 9 bases. V was clipped by 1 base and J by 0 bases; unmatched bases: 3. Germline assignment: CDR1 LGHNA and CDR2 YSLEER. This CDR3 is 16 amino acids long. For the CDR3, the DNA is TGCGCCAGCAGCCAAGGGGCGGGGGGGTACCAAGAGACCCAGTACTTC. Translation: CASSQGAGGYQETQYF.

This clonotype occurred a few times. The chain couples TRBV4-1 to TRBJ1-2; D remains unclear. From germline, CDR1 is MGHRA and CDR2 YSYEKL. This CDR3 contains 15 residues. The V and J ends lost 4 bases and 5 bases respectively, with 17 bases between them. CDR3 protein: CASSPGGDFAYGYTF. CDR3 DNA: TGCGCCAGCAGCCCAGGAGGTGACTTCGCTTATGGCTACACCTTC.

This chain links TRBV2 with TRBJ2-7, with D maybe TRBD2 (6 bases). This CDR3 contains 13 residues. CDR1 is SNHLY and CDR2 is FYNNEI in the germline V gene. V was trimmed by 3 bases and J by 7 bases, leaving 13 bases between them. CDR3 bases: TGTGCCAGCAGTGACTTTGCCCGGGGGGAGCAGTACTTC. Amino acids: CASSDFARGEQYF.

This chain links TRBV28 with TRBJ2-5; D perhaps matches TRBD1 (5 bases). V lost 8 bases, J lost 0 bases, and 16 bases lay in between. CDR1 MDHEN and CDR2 SYDVKM come from the germline V gene. The CDR3 has 15 residues. CDR3 sequence (DNA): TGTGCCAGCCAGGTGGCAGGGAAGTACCAAGAGACCCAGTACTTC. Protein sequence: CASQVAGKYQETQYF. Full variable domain (rest looked up from reference TRBV28 and TRBJ2-5): DVKVTQSSRYLVKRTGEKVFLECVQDMDHENMFWYRQDPGLGLRLIYFSYDVKMKEKGDIPEGYSVSREKKERFSLILESASTNQTSMYLCASQVAGKYQETQYFGPGTRLLVL.

This clonotype showed up many times. V and J are TRBV7-2 and TRBJ2-2; 10 bases match TRBD1. Germline values: CDR1 SGHTA, CDR2 FQGNSA. The CDR3 is made up of 15 amino acids. V dropped 1 base and J dropped 4; count of bases not matched to a gene: 0. CDR3 bases: TGTGCCAGCAGCTTAGGGGACAGGGGCACCGGGGAGCTGTTTTTT. Its translation: CASSLGDRGTGELFF.

This clonotype has only a few counts. This chain uses TRBV18 with TRBJ2-3; TRBD1 is a possible D gene (6 bases). V was clipped by 5 bases and J by 4 bases, with 10 bases between them. The CDR3 sequence is 13 residues long. The germline V gene has CDR1 KGHSH and CDR2 LQKENI. The CDR3 DNA is TGTGCCAGCTCATCAGGACAGCCAGATACGCAGTATTTT. Protein: CASSSGQPDTQYF.

The rearrangement links TRBV15 to TRBJ1-1; 8 nucleotides line up with TRBD1. J lost 4 bases, V lost 0 bases, and 4 bases had no gene match. In germline, CDR1 is LNHNV, CDR2 YYDKDF (reference sequence). The CDR3 consists of 15 residues. The DNA for the CDR3 is TGTGCCACCAGCAGAGATCTCAGGGGGCTCACTGAAGCTTTCTTT. Amino acid sequence: CATSRDLRGLTEAFF.

The chain carries TRBV12-3 or TRBV12-4 and TRBJ2-2; no reliable D call. This CDR3 is 13 amino acids long. The V end lost 5 bases, the J end lost 5 bases, and 9 bases lay between the germline ends. The CDR3 nucleotides read TGTGCCAGCAGTCGCGCCGGGACCGGGGAGCTGTTTTTT. Encoded protein: CASSRAGTGELFF.

The gene calls are TRBV7-2 and TRBJ2-3, with 8 nucleotides matching TRBD2. The V and J ends lost 6 bases and 2 bases, in that order; junction bases with no gene match: 7. The CDR3 length is 15 residues. CDR1 and CDR2 from the germline V gene are SGHTA and FQGNSA. The CDR3 is CASRFPGLVTDTQYF. Here the CDR3 DNA reads TGTGCCAGCAGGTTTCCGGGACTAGTCACAGATACGCAGTATTTT.

This clonotype was observed a handful of times. The chain uses TRBV20-1 and TRBJ2-5; D may be TRBD2 (7 bases). The CDR3 has 14 amino acids. In germline, CDR1 is DFQATT, CDR2 SNEGSKA (reference sequence). Trimming left V 0 bases short and J 5 bases short, with 13 bases between. CDR3 residues: CSARDYRGAETQYF. The CDR3 DNA reads TGCAGTGCTAGAGATTATCGGGGGGCGGAGACCCAGTACTTC.

The rearrangement joins TRBV12-3 or TRBV12-4 to TRBJ2-5, with D maybe TRBD2 (5 bases). Trimming removed 6 bases at V and 5 bases at J, with 19 bases between. This CDR3 has 15 residues. CDR3 region: CASSPGLKRVETQYF. The DNA of the CDR3 is TGTGCCAGCAGCCCTGGACTGAAGAGAGTGGAGACCCAGTACTTC.

The chain carries TRBV2 and TRBJ2-1, with 9 bases that match TRBD2. In germline, CDR1 is SNHLY, CDR2 FYNNEI. The CDR3 spans 16 residues. Losses at the gene ends were 4 bases for V and 3 bases for J; bases not matched to a gene: 7. The CDR3 sequence is CASSVMGTSLYNEQFF. The CDR3 DNA reads TGTGCCAGCAGTGTAATGGGGACTAGCCTCTACAATGAGCAGTTCTTC.

This clonotype came up a few times. V is TRBV12-3 or TRBV12-4 and J is TRBJ1-5; 8 bases are shared with TRBD1. The CDR3 runs to 14 residues. Losses at the gene ends were 6 bases for V and 5 bases for J; bases not matched to a gene: 6. For the CDR3, the DNA is TGTGCCAGCAGCCTGGACAGGGTTTATCAGCCCCAGCATTTT. It codes for CASSLDRVYQPQHF.

This clonotype turned up a few times. The genes are TRBV6-2 or TRBV6-3 and TRBJ2-4, with TRBD1 matching over 9 bases. CDR1 is MNHEY, CDR2 SVGEGT, per germline. The CDR3 contains 17 residues. The trim removed 2 bases at V and 2 bases at J, leaving 7 bases unmatched. In DNA form, the CDR3 reads TGTGCCAGCAGTTACGTCCCGGGACAGGGTACCAAAAACATTCAGTACTTC. It is translated as CASSYVPGQGTKNIQYF.

The chain combines TRBV12-3 or TRBV12-4 with TRBJ1-1; D is undetermined. The CDR3 length is 17 residues. Trimming left V 3 bases short and J 1 base short, with 18 bases between. The CDR3 DNA sequence: TGTGCCAGCAGTTTCGTGCGAACCTTGCGGGGGAACACTGAAGCTTTCTTT. Encoded protein: CASSFVRTLRGNTEAFF.

This chain connects TRBV2 to TRBJ2-4; 8 nucleotides line up with TRBD2. This CDR3 has 17 residues. The germline CDR1 and CDR2 sequences are SNHLY and FYNNEI. V lost 1 base and J lost 1; bases outside the gene matches: 6. CDR3 in DNA: TGTGCCAGCAGTGAAGAGGGCCCGGGGGGGGCCAAAAACATTCAGTACTTC. Translation gives CASSEEGPGGAKNIQYF. The whole variable domain, remainder taken from reference TRBV2 and TRBJ2-4, is EPEVTQTPSHQVTQMGQEVILRCVPISNHLYFYWYRQILGQKVEFLVSFYNNEISEKSEIFDDQFSVERPDGSNFTLKIRSTKLEDSAMYFCASSEEGPGGAKNIQYFGAGTRLSVL.

With regard to this clonotype: Since a much larger clone is just one base distant, this may be a read error. The chain employs TRBV24-1 and TRBJ2-1, with D possibly matching TRBD1 (6 bases). The V gene's germline CDR1 is KGHDR and CDR2 SFDVKD. CDR3 length: 14 amino acids. The V end was cut by 3 bases, the J end by 5 bases, with 10 bases between. CDR3 nucleotides: TGTGCCACCAGTGATCCCGGACAGAACAATGAGCAGTTCTTC. Protein: CATSDPGQNNEQFF.

This rearrangement joins TRBV3-1 to TRBJ2-1; TRBD2 matches at 7 bases. CDR3 size: 15 residues. The V and J ends lost 4 bases and 3 bases, in that order; junction bases with no gene match: 6. Germline CDR1 reads LGHDT; CDR2 reads YNNKEL (reference sequence). The CDR3 DNA reads TGTGCCAGCAGCCTCGGACTAGGAGACTACAATGAGCAGTTCTTC. This translates into CASSLGLGDYNEQFF.

The chain is built from TRBV3-1 and TRBJ2-1; no definite D call. Germline V gives CDR1 LGHDT, CDR2 YNNKEL (reference sequence). This CDR3 has 18 residues. V lost 1 base to trimming and J lost 0 bases, with 16 bases between them. The CDR3 is CASSQAGRSLSSYNEQFF. DNA of the CDR3: TGTGCCAGCAGCCAAGCGGGCCGGAGCCTTAGCTCCTACAATGAGCAGTTCTTC.

This clonotype was found many times. V usage is TRBV10-3 and J usage is TRBJ1-2; D gene unclear. The CDR3 has 17 residues. Germline V CDR1 and CDR2: ENHRY, SYGVKD. Trimming stripped 2 bases from V and 5 bases from J, with 21 bases between. CDR3 in amino acids: CAISENGRTVAGYGYTF. CDR3 nucleotides: TGTGCCATCAGTGAGAATGGCAGAACCGTCGCGGGGTATGGCTACACCTTC.

This rearrangement joins TRBV7-2 to TRBJ2-3; weak D call: TRBD2 (5 bases). CDR3 size: 15 residues. Trimming removed 5 bases at V and 1 base at J, with 13 bases between. Looked up from germline, CDR1 is SGHTA and CDR2 is FQGNSA. The CDR3 coding sequence is TGTGCCAGCAGCATCCTGTGGCGGGGCACAGATACGCAGTATTTT. Amino acid sequence: CASSILWRGTDTQYF.